This T cell receptor beta chain was found in a study of T cells in Graves' hyperthyroidism and ophthalmopathy. Overall study: The blood sample was taken at first diagnosis, before treatment began. Findings and limits, study-wide: Researchers found most expanded thyroid clonotypes above 0.001 in blood as well.

Clinical symptoms, serum thyroxine, TRAb, thyroid ultrasound and orbital computed tomography informed diagnoses. CDR1 is SEHNR, CDR2 FQNEAQ, per germline (reference sequence). V lost 5 bases and J lost 5, with 12 bases in between. The CDR3 has 14 residues. This clonotype has ten or more counts. Its target is not known. There were TCR beta CDR3 regions amplified from RNA transcripts. Initially, a first-round RT-PCR of the TCR CDR3 employed the HTBI primer set. Each CDR3 protein gets one entry after TCRdb re-called the multiplex PCR reads with MiXCR. The sample has around 700,000 distinct CDR3 sequences, roughly 32% seen once.

This clonotype was sampled from a woman in her thirties or forties with Graves' hyperthyroidism. Sequenced input: blood. V is TRBV7-9 and J is TRBJ1-4, with TRBD1 as a possible D gene (5 bases). CDR3 protein: CASSRGFKNEKLFF. CDR3 DNA: TGTGCCAGCAGCAGGGGATTCAAGAATGAAAAACTGTTTTTT.